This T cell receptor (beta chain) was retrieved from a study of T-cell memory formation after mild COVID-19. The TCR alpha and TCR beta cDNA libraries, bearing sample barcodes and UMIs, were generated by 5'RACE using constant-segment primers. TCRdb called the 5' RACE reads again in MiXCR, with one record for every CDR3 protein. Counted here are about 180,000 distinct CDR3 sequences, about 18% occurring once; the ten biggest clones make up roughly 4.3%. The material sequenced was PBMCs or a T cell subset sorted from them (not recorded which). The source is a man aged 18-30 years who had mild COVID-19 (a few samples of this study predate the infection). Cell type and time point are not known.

The DNA for the CDR3 is TGTGCCAGCATCAGGGGCATGAACACTGAAGCTTTCTTT. Protein product: CASIRGMNTEAFF. The V gene is TRBV2, the J gene TRBJ1-1, with D maybe TRBD1 (6 bases). Germline V gene lookup returns CDR1 SNHLY and CDR2 FYNNEI. This CDR3 has 13 residues. V lost 7 bases and J 0 bases, leaving 9 bases between the germline ends.